This entry is about one T cell receptor beta chain. The sample originates from a study of CD8 T cells in ankylosing spondylitis. TCRdb processed the 5' RACE reads anew with MiXCR; each CDR3 protein has one entry. The sample lists 200,000 to 250,000 distinct CDR3 sequences; roughly a third were seen once. The CDR3 runs 14 residues. V trimming: 11 bases; J trimming: 1 base; junction bases outside the gene matches: 9. Germline loops: CDR1 SGHAT, CDR2 FQNNGV. Material: blood, either unsorted or a sorted T cell fraction (not recorded which). J is TRBJ2-5 and V is TRBV11-2; 8 nucleotides line up with TRBD1. The source of this sequence is a male donor with ankylosing spondylitis or in good health (not recorded which). The CDR3 region has the DNA TGTGCCGGGGCCCCAGGGGGCTTCCAAGAGACCCAGTACTTC. This translates into CAGAPGGFQETQYF.